This T cell receptor (beta chain) was sequenced for a study of blood T cells in healthy people across ages. Sample-barcoded 5' priming and a J-beta primer mix drove a second PCR of about 6 to 12 cycles. The yield of each sample was at least 2.5 million CDR3-containing paired-end reads. TCRdb recomputed calls from the 5' RACE reads with MiXCR, one row per CDR3 protein. The sample shows about 1.8 million distinct CDR3 sequences, approximately 50% of them seen only once. The CDR3 has 16 residues. Per the germline V gene, CDR1 is KGHSH and CDR2 is LQKENI. The junction had 9 bases not matched to a gene; V was cut back by 3 bases and J by 1 base. This clonotype has a handful of counts. Healthy Caucasian individuals from Russia aged about 6 to 90 served as donors.

This chain connects TRBV18 to TRBJ2-7; 7 bases agree with TRBD1. The sequence was obtained from a woman in her thirties or forties in good health. Specimen: blood. Written as DNA, the CDR3 is TGTGCCAGCTCACCCCCAGGGGGACAACTTTCCTACGAGCAGTACTTC. Translated: CASSPPGGQLSYEQYF.